The 2 T cell receptor beta chains reported below all come from one sample, sequenced in a study of T cells after yellow fever vaccination. Using its own MiXCR run on the 5' RACE reads, TCRdb lists one record per CDR3 protein. Seen here are 100,000 to 150,000 distinct CDR3 sequences, about 8.8% observed once, and the top ten hold about two fifths. The starting material was CD8+ T cells sorted from PBMCs, obtained on the day of the yellow fever booster vaccination. The origin of the receptors is a man between 18 and 29 years old who received the YFV17D yellow fever vaccine.

There are many counts of this clonotype. The rearrangement links TRBV4-2 to TRBJ2-5; 8 bases fit TRBD1. The CDR3 is made up of 16 amino acids. V lost 0 bases to trimming and J lost 2 bases; unmatched junction nucleotides: 5. Germline V gene data show CDR1 as LGHNA and CDR2 as YNFKEQ. CDR3 nucleotide sequence: TGTGCCAGCAGCCAAGATGGACAGGGCGGACAAGAGACCCAGTACTTC. The encoded protein is CASSQDGQGGQETQYF.

The table lists this clonotype with many counts. V usage is TRBV6-4 and J usage is TRBJ1-1, with D tentatively TRBD1 (5 bases). The CDR3 spans 16 residues. V lost 3 bases and J lost 6, with 20 bases in between. Per germline, CDR1 MRHNA and CDR2 SNTAGT. The CDR3 DNA is TGTGCCAGCAGTGAAGGAGAAGGGGCCGGGCACGCTGAAGCTTTCTTT. Translated, it gives CASSEGEGAGHAEAFF.